The clone carrying this TCR beta chain was recorded many times. The source of the PBMCs was over 8.5 ml of fresh peripheral blood. The data originate from a study of T cells in Graves' hyperthyroidism and ophthalmopathy. V lost 0 bases and J lost 8, with 12 bases in between. The CDR3 extends over 14 amino acids. Germline values: CDR1 SGHRS, CDR2 YFSETQ. Authors of the study amplified TCR beta CDR3 regions from RNA transcripts. The TCR CDR3 was amplified in a first-round RT-PCR using the HTBI primer set. Via MiXCR, TCRdb re-called the multiplex PCR reads, giving one row per CDR3 protein. This sample yields a few hundred thousand distinct CDR3 sequences, of which less than 20% are seen a single time; almost 8% belongs to the top ten.

The specimen sequenced was blood. The chain joins TRBV5-1 to TRBJ2-1, with D possibly being TRBD2 (6 bases). The source is a woman aged 18-29 years with Graves' hyperthyroidism. CDR3 protein: CASSLAGEVDEQFF. CDR3 nucleotide sequence: TGCGCCAGCAGCTTGGCGGGGGAGGTGGATGAGCAGTTCTTC.